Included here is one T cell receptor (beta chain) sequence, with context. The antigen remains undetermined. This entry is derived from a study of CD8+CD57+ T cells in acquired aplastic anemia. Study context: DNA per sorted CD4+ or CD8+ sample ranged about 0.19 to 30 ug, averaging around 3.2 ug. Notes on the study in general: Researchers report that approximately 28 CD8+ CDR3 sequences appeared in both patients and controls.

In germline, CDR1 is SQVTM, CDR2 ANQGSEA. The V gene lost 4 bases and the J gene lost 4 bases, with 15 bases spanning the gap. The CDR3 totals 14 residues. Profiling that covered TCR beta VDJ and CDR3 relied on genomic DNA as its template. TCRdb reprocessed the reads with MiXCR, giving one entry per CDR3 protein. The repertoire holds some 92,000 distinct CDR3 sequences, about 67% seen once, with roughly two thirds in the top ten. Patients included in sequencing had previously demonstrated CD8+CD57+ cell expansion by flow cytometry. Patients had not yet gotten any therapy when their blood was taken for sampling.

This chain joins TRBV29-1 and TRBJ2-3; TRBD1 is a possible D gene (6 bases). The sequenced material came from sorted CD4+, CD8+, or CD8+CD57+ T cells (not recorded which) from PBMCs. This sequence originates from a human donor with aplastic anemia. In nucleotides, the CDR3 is TGCAGCGTTGTTCGGACAGCGTCTCCAGATACGCAGTATTTT. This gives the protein CSVVRTASPDTQYF.